What follows are 22 T cell receptor beta chains derived from one specimen sequenced in a study of blood T cell repertoires in COVID-19. The assay was immunoSEQ multiplex PCR, and TCRdb's table has in-frame clones only and misses some. The sample lists some 330,000 clones, about 89% occurring once. Sequencing was carried out using PBMCs or T cells enriched from blood (not recorded which). Receptor source: a man aged 35 to 55 in a cohort exposed to, infected with or recovered from COVID-19 (not recorded which).

V is TRBV7-9 and J is TRBJ2-7; D might be TRBD1 (6 bases). CDR1 SEHNR and CDR2 FQNEAQ come from the germline V gene (reference sequence). The CDR3 runs to 14 residues. Between the trimmed V and J ends, which lost 5 bases and 3 bases, there was a span of 14 bases. The CDR3 DNA follows: TGTGCCAGCAGCCCCGGCGGACAGATCTACGAGCAGTACTTC. Translating it yields CASSPGGQIYEQYF.

The chain has TRBV3-1 (or the pseudogene TRBV3-2) and TRBJ2-7; 9 nucleotides match TRBD2. The CDR3 loop spans 15 amino acids. The germline V gene encodes CDR1 LGHDT and CDR2 YNNKEL (reference sequence). Germline trimming cut 4 bases from V and 3 bases from J; bases unmatched to any gene: 7. The CDR3 region is CASSPHSGRSYEQYF. In nucleotides, the CDR3 is TGTGCCAGCAGCCCACATAGCGGGAGAAGCTACGAGCAGTACTTC.

The chain couples TRBV28 to TRBJ1-1; possibly TRBD1 for D (5 bases). CDR3 length equals 14 residues. In germline, CDR1 is MDHEN, CDR2 SYDVKM. V lost 4 bases, J lost 5 bases, and 14 bases lay in between. The CDR3 region is CASSSSWGRTEAFF. The CDR3 region has the DNA TGTGCCAGCAGTTCATCCTGGGGCAGAACTGAAGCTTTCTTT. Looking up the rest from reference TRBV28 and TRBJ1-1 gives the full variable domain: DVKVTQSSRYLVKRTGEKVFLECVQDMDHENMFWYRQDPGLGLRLIYFSYDVKMKEKGDIPEGYSVSREKKERFSLILESASTNQTSMYLCASSSSWGRTEAFFGQGTRLTVV.

CDR3 nucleotide sequence: TGTGCCAGCAGCTTCCAGGGGCCGGACTATGGCTACACCTTC. Its protein is CASSFQGPDYGYTF. This rearrangement joins TRBV7-8 to TRBJ1-2; D is perhaps TRBD1 (6 bases). Germline CDR1 and CDR2: SGHVS and FQNEAQ. V was pared by 3 bases and J by 3 bases, with 11 bases between. The CDR3 is made up of 14 amino acids.

This chain connects TRBV9 to TRBJ2-5; D is possibly TRBD2 (5 bases). The V end lost 0 bases, the J end lost 5 bases, and 14 bases lay between the germline ends. CDR1 and CDR2 from the germline V gene are SGDLS and YYNGEE. This CDR3 is 15 amino acids long. This CDR3 is CASSVVGSGWETQYF. The DNA for the CDR3 is TGTGCCAGCAGCGTAGTAGGATCGGGGTGGGAGACCCAGTACTTC. Complete variable domain (other parts from reference TRBV9 and TRBJ2-5): DSGVTQTPKHLITATGQRVTLRCSPRSGDLSVYWYQQSLDQGLQFLIQYYNGEERAKGNILERFSAQQFPDLHSELNLSSLELGDSALYFCASSVVGSGWETQYFGPGTRLLVL.

The chain joins TRBV28 to TRBJ1-2, with 10 bases aligning to TRBD1. Germline V lookup: CDR1 MDHEN, CDR2 SYDVKM. The CDR3 contains 14 residues. J gave up 4 bases and V 7 bases, and 6 bases lay outside the gene matches. Written as DNA, the CDR3 is TGTGCCAGCACCCTGGACAGGGGGGCCTATGGCTACACCTTC. This translates into CASTLDRGAYGYTF.

V and J are TRBV7-2 and TRBJ2-1, with 12 bases matching TRBD2. Germline CDR1 and CDR2: SGHTA and FQGNSA. V trimming: 5 bases; J trimming: 4 bases; junction bases outside the gene matches: 3. The CDR3 totals 15 residues. In nucleotides, the CDR3 is TGTGCCAGCAGCATACTAGCGGGGGGTTACAATGAGCAGTTCTTC. Translated: CASSILAGGYNEQFF.

The genes are TRBV5-1 and TRBJ1-2, with 9 bases identical to TRBD1. This CDR3 has 15 amino acids. Per germline, CDR1 SGHRS and CDR2 YFSETQ. The V segment lost 0 bases and the J segment 2 bases; nucleotides outside the gene matches: 2. CDR3 protein: CASSLGTGVNYGYTF. The DNA of the CDR3 is TGCGCCAGCAGCTTGGGGACAGGGGTGAACTATGGCTACACCTTC. Together with reference TRBV5-1 and TRBJ1-2, the CDR3 gives the full variable domain: KAGVTQTPRYLIKTRGQQVTLSCSPISGHRSVSWYQQTPGQGLQFLFEYFSETQRNKGNFPGRFSGRQFSNSRSEMNVSTLELGDSALYLCASSLGTGVNYGYTFGSGTRLTVV.

This chain connects TRBV6-5 to TRBJ2-1; TRBD1 aligns across 8 bases. This CDR3 has 14 amino acids. The V gene's germline CDR1 is MNHEY and CDR2 SVGAGI. V gave up 6 bases and J gave up 5 bases; unmatched junction bases: 6. CDR3 sequence reads: CASSLRDRHNEQFF. CDR3 DNA: TGTGCCAGCAGCCTCCGGGACAGGCACAATGAGCAGTTCTTC.

The J gene is TRBJ2-1, the V gene TRBV7-7, with 9 bases lining up with TRBD2. The germline CDR1 and CDR2 sequences are SSHAT and FNYEAQ (reference sequence). The V gene end was trimmed by 1 base and the J gene end by 3 bases; junction bases not matched to a gene: 4. The CDR3 length is 16 residues. Here the CDR3 reads CASSLGGSGSYNEQFF. CDR3 bases: TGTGCCAGCAGCTTAGGAGGTAGCGGGAGCTACAATGAGCAGTTCTTC.

The chain employs TRBV2 and TRBJ1-5; no reliable D call. The CDR3 is made up of 12 amino acids. V was cut by 8 bases and J by 6 bases, with 11 bases left in between. CDR1 and CDR2 from the germline V gene are SNHLY and FYNNEI. This CDR3 reads CASGPFSQPQHF. Here the CDR3 DNA reads TGTGCCAGCGGTCCCTTTAGTCAGCCCCAGCATTTT.

V is TRBV27 and J is TRBJ2-2; possibly TRBD2 for D (6 bases). The CDR3 contains 16 residues. Germline V CDR1 and CDR2: MNHEY, SMNVEV (reference sequence). V was pared by 5 bases and J by 4 bases, with 17 bases between. CDR3: CASSPGPGEGTGELFF. Written as DNA, the CDR3 is TGTGCCAGCAGTCCAGGCCCGGGAGAGGGCACCGGGGAGCTGTTTTTT.

The chain links TRBV10-3 to TRBJ2-1, with 8 bases matching TRBD1. The CDR3 extends over 12 amino acids. V was clipped by 2 bases and J by 12 bases; unmatched bases: 3. The germline V gene encodes CDR1 ENHRY and CDR2 SYGVKD. The CDR3 here is CAISEPGTGQFF. In nucleotides, the CDR3 is TGTGCCATCAGTGAGCCAGGGACAGGGCAGTTCTTC.

The V and J genes are TRBV6-5 and TRBJ1-5, with 10 nucleotides matching TRBD1. The germline V gene has CDR1 MNHEY and CDR2 SVGAGI. Unmatched junction bases numbered 4, after V lost 7 bases and J lost 4 bases. The CDR3 is made up of 14 amino acids. In DNA, the CDR3 is TGTGCCAGCACCCCGGACAGGGGGAATCAGCCCCAGCATTTT. The encoded protein is CASTPDRGNQPQHF.

The chain uses TRBV6-1 and TRBJ2-4; 7 positions match TRBD1. This CDR3 has 16 residues. The germline gives CDR1 MNHNS, CDR2 SASEGT. With 4 bases clipped from V and 0 bases from J, the junction kept 6 bases outside the gene matches. For the CDR3, the DNA is TGTGCCAGCAGTGCCCGGGACAGCCGAGCCAAAAACATTCAGTACTTC. Its protein is CASSARDSRAKNIQYF.

In the case of this clone: At one end the junction does not follow the germline gene, possibly because of a read error. This chain connects TRBV18 to TRBJ1-2, with D perhaps matching TRBD1 (6 bases). Germline V gene lookup returns CDR1 KGHSH and CDR2 LQKENI. CDR3 length: 13 residues. The CDR3 bases are TGTGCCAGCTCACCTAACAGGGACTACGGCTACACCTTC. Translated, it gives CASSPNRDYGYTF. Full variable domain (missing parts from reference TRBV18 and TRBJ1-2): NAGVMQNPRHLVRRRGQEARLRCSPMKGHSHVYWYRQLPEEGLKFMVYLQKENIIDESGMPKERFSAEFPKEGPSILRIQQVVRGDSAAYFCASSPNRDYGYTFGSGTRLTVV.

V and J are TRBV18 and TRBJ1-1; D gene ambiguous. Trimming shortened V by 3 bases and J by 0 bases, and 20 bases separated the two germline ends. CDR1 is KGHSH, CDR2 LQKENI, per germline. The CDR3 has 18 residues. DNA of the CDR3: TGTGCCAGCTCACCCCGGAGGGTGGAGACGGCCATGAACACTGAAGCTTTCTTT. This gives the protein CASSPRRVETAMNTEAFF.

The chain joins TRBV12-5 to TRBJ2-5, with TRBD2 as a possible D gene (6 bases). Looked up from germline, CDR1 is LGHNT and CDR2 is FRNRAP. V lost 0 bases, J lost 11 bases, and 25 bases lay in between. There are 17 residues in the CDR3. In nucleotides, the CDR3 is TGTGCTAGTGGTTTGGTCATCATCCGGGACCGCCAAGGGAGGCAGTACTTC. It specifies CASGLVIIRDRQGRQYF.

This chain uses TRBV5-1 with TRBJ2-3, with D perhaps matching TRBD1 (6 bases). The CDR3 consists of 15 residues. Per germline, CDR1 SGHRS and CDR2 YFSETQ. The ends were cut back, 0 bases at V and 0 bases at J, with 8 bases in the middle. The CDR3 region has the DNA TGCGCCAGCAGCTTGGGGGACATAAGCACAGATACGCAGTATTTT. It specifies CASSLGDISTDTQYF.

The chain employs TRBV19 and TRBJ1-1; D may be TRBD1 (5 bases). Germline CDR1 and CDR2: LNHDA and SQIVND (reference sequence). Trimming took 6 bases from V and 4 from J, leaving 12 bases between them. The CDR3 is 13 amino acids. CDR3: CASRPQGATEAFF. The DNA of the CDR3 is TGTGCCAGTAGACCCCAGGGCGCCACTGAAGCTTTCTTT.

The genes are TRBV5-1 and TRBJ1-1; 7 bases agree with TRBD1. This CDR3 is built from 15 residues. V lost 0 bases, J lost 0 bases, and 2 bases stayed unmatched. Germline V lookup: CDR1 SGHRS, CDR2 YFSETQ. The CDR3 loop is CASSLGDSVNTEAFF. The CDR3 coding sequence is TGCGCCAGCAGCTTGGGGGACAGCGTGAACACTGAAGCTTTCTTT.

The rearrangement uses TRBV5-1 and TRBJ2-3, with 8 positions matching TRBD2. With V trimmed by 4 bases and J by 0 bases, 4 bases remained unmatched. CDR3 length equals 15 residues. The germline gives CDR1 SGHRS, CDR2 YFSETQ. The CDR3 DNA is TGCGCCAGCAGCCTCGGGACTAGGAGCACAGATACGCAGTATTTT. It encodes CASSLGTRSTDTQYF. Based on the CDR3 plus reference TRBV5-1 and TRBJ2-3, the full variable domain is KAGVTQTPRYLIKTRGQQVTLSCSPISGHRSVSWYQQTPGQGLQFLFEYFSETQRNKGNFPGRFSGRQFSNSRSEMNVSTLELGDSALYLCASSLGTRSTDTQYFGPGTRLTVL.